The clone carrying this T cell receptor beta chain came up once. The antigen remains undetermined. This specimen comes from a study of siplizumab effects on memory and regulatory T cells. General study results and limits: The study found that siplizumab significantly reduced alloreactive sequences traceable to unstimulated CD4+ memory cells. Solely a minor proportion of alloreactive clones could be assigned to unstimulated subsets. A mean of about 72% of mappable alloreactive CD4+ clones were Treg-derived with siplizumab, compared with approximately 29% in controls.

Germline trimming cut 4 bases from V and 5 bases from J; bases unmatched to any gene: 2. The CDR3 sequence is 15 residues long. The germline V gene encodes CDR1 ENHRY and CDR2 SYGVKD. Sequencing used immunoSEQ multiplex PCR; TCRdb keeps in-frame clones, though not all of them. The table has 99,000 or so clones, roughly 91% seen once. Sample: CD4+ T cells sorted from blood. The rearrangement joins TRBV10-3 to TRBJ2-5; 15 bases agree with TRBD2. The receptor was derived from a human donor in good health. CDR3 region: CAISGTSGREETQYF. In DNA form, the CDR3 reads TGTGCCATCAGTGGGACTAGCGGGAGGGAGGAGACCCAGTACTTC.